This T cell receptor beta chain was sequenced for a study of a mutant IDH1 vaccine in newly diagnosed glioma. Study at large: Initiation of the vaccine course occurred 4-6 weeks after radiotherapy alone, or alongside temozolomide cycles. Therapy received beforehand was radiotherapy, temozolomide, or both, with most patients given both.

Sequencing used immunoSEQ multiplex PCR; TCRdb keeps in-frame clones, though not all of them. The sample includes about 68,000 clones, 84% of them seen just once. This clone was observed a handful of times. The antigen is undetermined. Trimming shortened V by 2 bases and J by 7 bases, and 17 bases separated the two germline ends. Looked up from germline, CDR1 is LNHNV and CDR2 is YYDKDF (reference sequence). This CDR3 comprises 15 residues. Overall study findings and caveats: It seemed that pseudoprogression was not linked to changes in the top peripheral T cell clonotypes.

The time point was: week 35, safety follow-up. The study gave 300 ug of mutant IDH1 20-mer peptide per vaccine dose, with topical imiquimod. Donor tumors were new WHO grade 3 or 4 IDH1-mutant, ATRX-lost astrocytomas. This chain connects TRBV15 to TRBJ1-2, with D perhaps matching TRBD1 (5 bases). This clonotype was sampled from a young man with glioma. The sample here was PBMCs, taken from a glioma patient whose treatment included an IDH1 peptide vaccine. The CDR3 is CATSRQGGRSSGYTF. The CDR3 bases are TGTGCCACCAGCAGACAGGGAGGGAGGTCTTCTGGCTACACCTTC.